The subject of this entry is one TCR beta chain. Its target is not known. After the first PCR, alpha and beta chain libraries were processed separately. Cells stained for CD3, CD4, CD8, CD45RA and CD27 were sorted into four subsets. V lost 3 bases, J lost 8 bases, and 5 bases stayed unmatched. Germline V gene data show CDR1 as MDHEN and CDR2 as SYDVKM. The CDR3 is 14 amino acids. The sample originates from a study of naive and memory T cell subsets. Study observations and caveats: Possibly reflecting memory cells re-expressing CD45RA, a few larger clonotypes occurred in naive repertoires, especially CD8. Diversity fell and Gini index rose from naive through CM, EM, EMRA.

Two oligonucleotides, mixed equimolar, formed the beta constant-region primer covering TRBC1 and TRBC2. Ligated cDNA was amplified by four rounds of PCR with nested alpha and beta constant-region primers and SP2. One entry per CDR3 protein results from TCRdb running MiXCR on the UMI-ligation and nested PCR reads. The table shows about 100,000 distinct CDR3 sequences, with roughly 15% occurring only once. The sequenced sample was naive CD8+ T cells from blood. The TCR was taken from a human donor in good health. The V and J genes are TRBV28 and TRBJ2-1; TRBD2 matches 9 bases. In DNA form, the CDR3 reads TGTGCCAGCAGTTTTAGCGGGGGCGAGGATGAGCAGTTCTTC. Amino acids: CASSFSGGEDEQFF. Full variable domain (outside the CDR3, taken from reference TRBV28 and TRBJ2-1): DVKVTQSSRYLVKRTGEKVFLECVQDMDHENMFWYRQDPGLGLRLIYFSYDVKMKEKGDIPEGYSVSREKKERFSLILESASTNQTSMYLCASSFSGGEDEQFFGPGTRLTVL.